The 32 T cell receptor beta chains below come from one sample, sequenced in a study of T cells in tuberculosis. Using immunoSEQ multiplex PCR, the repertoire was profiled, and TCRdb retains in-frame clones only, with some absent. This sample has tens of thousands of clones, with 90% to 95% found just once. Sample: PBMCs. The receptors originated from a donor aged 10-35 years with latent tuberculosis or without tuberculosis infection.

The chain carries TRBV7-2 and TRBJ2-5; D is ambiguous. Trimming took 3 bases from V and 5 from J, leaving 10 bases between them. CDR3 length: 13 amino acids. Germline V gene data show CDR1 as SGHTA and CDR2 as FQGNSA. CDR3 loop: CASSFSFVETQYF. The CDR3 DNA reads as TGTGCCAGCAGCTTCTCCTTCGTGGAGACCCAGTACTTC. Complete variable domain (other parts from reference TRBV7-2 and TRBJ2-5): GAGVSQSPSNKVTEKGKDVELRCDPISGHTALYWYRQSLGQGLEFLIYFQGNSAPDKSGLPSDRFSAERTGGSVSTLTIQRTQQEDSAVYLCASSFSFVETQYFGPGTRLLVL.

The chain is built from TRBV5-1 and TRBJ1-3; D ambiguous. Germline V gene lookup returns CDR1 SGHRS and CDR2 YFSETQ. The V end lost 1 base, the J end lost 0 bases, and 14 bases lay between the germline ends. The CDR3 has 17 amino acids. The DNA of the CDR3 is TGCGCCAGCAGCTTGATTCCAGGACTAAACTCTGGAAACACCATATATTTT. This translates into CASSLIPGLNSGNTIYF.

This chain connects TRBV14 to TRBJ1-1, with 10 bases identical to TRBD1. V was clipped by 4 bases and J by 2 bases; unmatched bases: 10. The germline V gene encodes CDR1 SGHDN and CDR2 FVKESK. The CDR3 totals 17 residues. CDR3 sequence (DNA): TGTGCCAGCAGCCGCCCATTGACAGGGGGCCGTAACACTGAAGCTTTCTTT. Residues: CASSRPLTGGRNTEAFF.

The DNA of the CDR3 is TGTGCCAGCAGCCCCCAGGGGCTAGGAAGTGGCTACACCTTC. This codes for CASSPQGLGSGYTF. This chain joins TRBV6-5 and TRBJ1-2; weak D call: TRBD1 (6 bases). This CDR3 spans 14 amino acids. V was clipped by 6 bases and J by 7 bases, with 18 bases between them. CDR1 and CDR2 from the germline V gene are MNHEY and SVGAGI.

This chain connects TRBV7-3 to TRBJ1-6; weak D call: TRBD1 (5 bases). The CDR3 is 14 residues long. Per the germline V gene, CDR1 is SGHTA and CDR2 is FQGTGA. V gave up 5 bases and J gave up 8 bases, with 13 bases separating them. CDR3 sequence (DNA): TGTGCCAGCAGCCCTGATGCGGGGGATTCACCCCTCCACTTT. Translated: CASSPDAGDSPLHF.

The chain couples TRBV9 to TRBJ1-3; 8 bases fit TRBD1. The germline V gene has CDR1 SGDLS and CDR2 YYNGEE. J lost 3 bases, V lost 3 bases, and 14 bases had no gene match. The CDR3 contains 18 residues. The CDR3 region has the DNA TGTGCCAGCAGCGCTGAGCCGATACAGGGGGTAATTGGAAACACCATATATTTT. Amino acids: CASSAEPIQGVIGNTIYF.

J is TRBJ1-5 and V is TRBV10-3; D unresolved. Deletions cut 3 bases from V and 6 bases from J, with 9 bases between. The CDR3 covers 13 residues. Germline CDR1 is ENHRY and CDR2 is SYGVKD. The CDR3 loop reads CAISDGEGQPQHF. CDR3 sequence (DNA): TGTGCCATCAGTGACGGGGAAGGTCAGCCCCAGCATTTT.

V usage is TRBV27 and J usage is TRBJ1-1; D remains ambiguous. Trimming removed 5 bases at V and 0 bases at J, with 7 bases between. The CDR3 loop spans 13 amino acids. The germline gives CDR1 MNHEY, CDR2 SMNVEV (reference sequence). The CDR3 DNA is TGTGCCAGCAGTGACATCATGAACACTGAAGCTTTCTTT. Its protein product is CASSDIMNTEAFF.

This chain links TRBV25-1 with TRBJ1-2; the D gene is possibly TRBD1 (5 bases). The CDR3 spans 14 residues. V dropped 2 bases and J dropped 5 bases, with 12 bases sitting between them. Germline lookup yields CDR1 MGHDK and CDR2 SYGVNS. CDR3 sequence reads: CASSEQGIGYGYTF. Written as DNA, the CDR3 is TGTGCCAGCAGTGAACAGGGCATTGGGTATGGCTACACCTTC.

V gene TRBV4-1 combines with J gene TRBJ2-1; TRBD2 matches 8 bases. The junction had 6 bases not matched to a gene; V was cut back by 4 bases and J by 1 base. The germline V gene has CDR1 MGHRA and CDR2 YSYEKL. The length of the CDR3 is 16 residues. In DNA, the CDR3 is TGCGCCAGCAGCCGCGAAACTAGCGGTTCCTACAATGAGCAGTTCTTC. Its translation is CASSRETSGSYNEQFF.

This chain connects TRBV6-1 to TRBJ1-1, with D uncertain. Trimming removed 2 bases at V and 3 bases at J, with 10 bases between. This CDR3 is 14 amino acids long. Germline V CDR1 and CDR2: MNHNS, SASEGT. The CDR3 reads CASSERGSDTEAFF. The CDR3 DNA is TGTGCCAGCAGTGAAAGAGGCTCAGACACTGAAGCTTTCTTT.

The rearrangement joins TRBV19 to TRBJ2-1; 8 nucleotides agree with TRBD2. The V segment lost 1 base and the J segment 4 bases; nucleotides outside the gene matches: 9. CDR3 length: 17 amino acids. In germline, CDR1 is LNHDA, CDR2 SQIVND (reference sequence). The CDR3 protein is CASSIVPQGGGYNEQFF. The CDR3 region has the DNA TGTGCCAGTAGTATAGTCCCTCAGGGCGGGGGGTACAATGAGCAGTTCTTC. Supplemented by reference TRBV19 and TRBJ2-1, the full variable domain reads DGGITQSPKYLFRKEGQNVTLSCEQNLNHDAMYWYRQDPGQGLRLIYYSQIVNDFQKGDIAEGYSVSREKKESFPLTVTSAQKNPTAFYLCASSIVPQGGGYNEQFFGPGTRLTVL.

The chain carries TRBV27 and TRBJ2-1; 9 nucleotides align to TRBD2. The V gene's germline CDR1 is MNHEY and CDR2 SMNVEV (reference sequence). This CDR3 has 15 residues. J gave up 5 bases and V 1 base, and 3 bases lay outside the gene matches. The CDR3 protein is CASSLYTSGHNEQFF. CDR3 DNA sequence: TGTGCCAGCAGTTTATACACTAGCGGGCACAATGAGCAGTTCTTC.

The chain carries TRBV19 and TRBJ2-1, with a possible D match to TRBD2 (7 bases). Germline values: CDR1 LNHDA, CDR2 SQIVND (reference sequence). Trimming took 7 bases from V and 4 from J, leaving 23 bases between them. The CDR3 consists of 17 residues. The CDR3 sequence is CASTPRGGSGIYNEQFF. In nucleotides, the CDR3 is TGTGCCAGTACCCCTAGGGGGGGGAGCGGGATATACAATGAGCAGTTCTTC.

A single count supports this clone. The gene calls are TRBV6-5 and TRBJ1-2; 7 bases fit TRBD1. The CDR3 consists of 12 residues. Trimming took 3 bases from V and 8 from J; bases not matched to a gene: 3. Germline V gene lookup returns CDR1 MNHEY and CDR2 SVGAGI. The CDR3 DNA reads as TGTGCCAGCAGTTATTCAGGGGGAGGCTACACCTTC. As protein: CASSYSGGGYTF.

V and J are TRBV12-5 and TRBJ2-3; maybe TRBD1 (5 bases). Trimming shortened V by 1 base and J by 0 bases, and 8 bases separated the two germline ends. Germline CDR1 is LGHNT and CDR2 is FRNRAP. This CDR3 has 15 residues. The CDR3 loop reads CASGLGQTSTDTQYF. The CDR3 region has the DNA TGTGCTAGTGGTTTGGGACAGACTAGCACAGATACGCAGTATTTT. The whole variable domain, remainder taken from reference TRBV12-5 and TRBJ2-3, is DARVTQTPRHKVTEMGQEVTMRCQPILGHNTVFWYRQTMMQGLELLAYFRNRAPLDDSGMPKDRFSAEMPDATLATLKIQPSEPRDSAVYFCASGLGQTSTDTQYFGPGTRLTVL.

V is TRBV5-1 and J is TRBJ1-1; unclear D gene. Germline CDR1 and CDR2: SGHRS and YFSETQ. V was pared by 0 bases and J by 2 bases, with 8 bases between. The length of the CDR3 is 14 residues. This chain's CDR3 is CASSLGAPNTEAFF. The CDR3, as DNA: TGCGCCAGCAGCTTGGGGGCCCCCAACACTGAAGCTTTCTTT.

The V call is TRBV27, the J call TRBJ2-5; 7 bases are a match to TRBD1. The germline gives CDR1 MNHEY, CDR2 SMNVEV (reference sequence). This CDR3 has 15 amino acids. V lost 8 bases, J lost 5 bases, and 14 bases stayed unmatched. The CDR3 reads CASPSSGGTWETQYF. Here the CDR3 DNA reads TGTGCCAGCCCCTCCTCAGGGGGTACATGGGAGACCCAGTACTTC.

V usage is TRBV11-2 and J usage is TRBJ2-7; TRBD2 might be the D (6 bases). Trimming removed 0 bases at V and 4 bases at J, with 13 bases between. CDR3 length: 15 residues. Germline CDR1 SGHAT, CDR2 FQNNGV. The CDR3 region is CASSLDEGTWYEQYF. CDR3 DNA: TGTGCCAGCAGCTTAGATGAGGGGACTTGGTACGAGCAGTACTTC. The whole variable domain, remainder taken from reference TRBV11-2 and TRBJ2-7, is EAGVAQSPRYKIIEKRQSVAFWCNPISGHATLYWYQQILGQGPKLLIQFQNNGVVDDSQLPKDRFSAERLKGVDSTLKIQPAKLEDSAVYLCASSLDEGTWYEQYFGPGTRLTVT.

The chain links TRBV9 to TRBJ2-7; 11 bases map to TRBD2. Germline V gives CDR1 SGDLS, CDR2 YYNGEE. This CDR3 is built from 15 residues. The V segment lost 4 bases and the J segment 1 base; nucleotides outside the gene matches: 4. The CDR3 loop reads CASSFGTSGSYEQYF. The CDR3 nucleotides are TGTGCCAGCAGCTTTGGGACTAGCGGATCCTACGAGCAGTACTTC.

The J gene is TRBJ1-1, the V gene TRBV19; 8 bases are shared with TRBD1. The CDR3 is 16 residues long. V lost 5 bases to trimming and J lost 6 bases; unmatched junction nucleotides: 14. The germline V gene encodes CDR1 LNHDA and CDR2 SQIVND (reference sequence). CDR3 nucleotides: TGTGCCAGTAGTGCCGGGACAGGTCTAATTTTGGCTGAAGCTTTCTTT. This sequence encodes CASSAGTGLILAEAFF.

The chain uses TRBV7-9 and TRBJ1-5; possible D gene TRBD1, 5 bases. The germline V and J ends were trimmed by 5 bases and 6 bases, with 8 bases remaining between them. Looked up from germline, CDR1 is SEHNR and CDR2 is FQNEAQ (reference sequence). This CDR3 spans 12 amino acids. Here the CDR3 DNA reads TGTGCCAGCAGCCCGGGGGGTCAGCCCCAGCATTTT. As protein: CASSPGGQPQHF.

CDR3 in amino acids: CASSIQGNTEAFF. DNA for the CDR3: TGCGCCAGCAGCATACAGGGGAACACTGAAGCTTTCTTT. The chain couples TRBV5-1 to TRBJ1-1, with TRBD1 as a possible D gene (6 bases). V lost 4 bases and J 1 base, leaving 8 bases between the germline ends. CDR1 is SGHRS, CDR2 YFSETQ, per germline. The CDR3 covers 13 residues.

This chain uses TRBV30 with TRBJ1-2; the D is unclear. The CDR3 spans 13 residues. Germline-derived CDR1 and CDR2 are GTSNPN and SVGIG (reference sequence). V dropped 5 bases and J dropped 11 bases, with 21 bases sitting between them. The CDR3 DNA reads as TGTGCCTGGTCACCCAAGGGCGGGGTTCGGTACACCTTC. This sequence encodes CAWSPKGGVRYTF. The variable domain in full, completed from reference TRBV30 and TRBJ1-2, reads SQTIHQWPATLVQPVGSPLSLECTVEGTSNPNLYWYRQAAGRGLQLLFYSVGIGQISSEVPQNLSASRPQDRQFILSSKKLLLSDSGFYLCAWSPKGGVRYTFGSGTRLTVV.

This clone has just a few counts. The chain uses TRBV7-9 and TRBJ2-7, with TRBD1 as a possible D gene (6 bases). Germline values: CDR1 SEHNR, CDR2 FQNEAQ (reference sequence). V was pared by 8 bases and J by 1 base, with 15 bases between. The CDR3 sequence is 14 residues long. CDR3 region: CASSLGAGSYEQYF. The CDR3 DNA is TGTGCCAGCTCCCTGGGGGCTGGATCCTACGAGCAGTACTTC.

The chain combines TRBV11-2 with TRBJ1-5; D unclear. The CDR3 sequence is 15 residues long. With 0 bases removed from V and 5 bases from J, the gap between germline ends came to 11 bases. Germline values: CDR1 SGHAT, CDR2 FQNNGV. The CDR3 spells CASSLDGLLHQPQHF. The CDR3 DNA sequence: TGTGCCAGCAGCTTAGATGGGCTCCTTCATCAGCCCCAGCATTTT.

The genes are TRBV6-5 and TRBJ2-7; D ambiguous. V was clipped by 2 bases and J by 6 bases, with 11 bases between them. Germline V CDR1 and CDR2: MNHEY, SVGAGI. The CDR3 totals 13 residues. The CDR3 spells CASSYGPSLEQYF. The CDR3 DNA reads as TGTGCCAGCAGTTACGGGCCATCCCTCGAGCAGTACTTC.

The chain combines TRBV18 with TRBJ1-2; 9 bases agree with TRBD1. The CDR3 loop spans 16 amino acids. V lost 0 bases to trimming and J lost 2 bases; unmatched junction nucleotides: 4. Germline V gene sequence: CDR1 KGHSH, CDR2 LQKENI. CDR3 coding DNA: TGTGCCAGCTCACCACCACAGGGGGCCGTCAACTATGGCTACACCTTC. It is translated as CASSPPQGAVNYGYTF.

CDR3 nucleotides: TGTGCCAGCAGCCATGGGCCAGGATACTCCTACAATGAGCAGTTCTTC. This codes for CASSHGPGYSYNEQFF. The chain joins TRBV7-8 to TRBJ2-1, with D hard to call. The germline V gene encodes CDR1 SGHVS and CDR2 FQNEAQ. Trimming removed 5 bases from V and 0 bases from J, with 14 bases in between. The CDR3 has 16 amino acids. The full variable domain, its missing parts supplied by reference TRBV7-8 and TRBJ2-1, is GAGVSQSPRYKVAKRGQDVALRCDPISGHVSLFWYQQALGQGPEFLTYFQNEAQLDKSGLPSDRFFAERPEGSVSTLKIQRTQQEDSAVYLCASSHGPGYSYNEQFFGPGTRLTVL.

The CDR3 is CASSSTGTSRTDTQYF. DNA of the CDR3: TGTGCCAGCAGCTCGACGGGGACTAGTAGGACAGATACGCAGTATTTT. The chain uses TRBV5-6 and TRBJ2-3, with 8 nucleotides matching TRBD2. The CDR3 covers 16 residues. Looked up from germline, CDR1 is SGHDT and CDR2 is YYEEEE. The junction had 9 bases not matched to a gene; V was cut back by 3 bases and J by 3 bases.

The CDR3 DNA reads TGTGCCAGCAGCCAAGTATTGAACAGGGGGAGGACCAACACTGAAGCTTTCTTT. Translated, it gives CASSQVLNRGRTNTEAFF. This chain connects TRBV4-2 to TRBJ1-1; the match to TRBD1 covers 8 bases. This CDR3 has 18 residues. Germline V CDR1 and CDR2: LGHNA, YNFKEQ. The J segment lost 2 bases and the V segment lost 1 base, leaving 12 bases of the junction unmatched.

V is TRBV28 and J is TRBJ2-7; TRBD2 matches 7 bases. CDR1 MDHEN and CDR2 SYDVKM come from the germline V gene. This CDR3 spans 19 amino acids. The J segment lost 5 bases and the V segment lost 5 bases, leaving 24 bases of the junction unmatched. This CDR3 is CASSPSFWVAGASPHEQYF. The DNA of the CDR3 is TGTGCCAGCAGTCCATCCTTTTGGGTAGCGGGTGCGTCACCCCACGAGCAGTACTTC.